Shown below are 6 T cell receptor beta chains from a single sample sequenced in a study of T cell responses to AZD1222 COVID-19 vaccine. Sequenced by immunoSEQ multiplex PCR; TCRdb stores in-frame clones only, minus some. The sample includes fewer than 50,000 clones, 80% of them seen just once. Sequenced here: peripheral blood, sampled on day 0 of AZD1222 vaccination. All receptors come from an adult in good health.

The chain joins TRBV28 to TRBJ1-2; D gene ambiguous. V lost 2 bases and J 4 bases, leaving 2 bases between the germline ends. Germline lookup yields CDR1 MDHEN and CDR2 SYDVKM. There are 11 residues in the CDR3. DNA for the CDR3: TGTGCCAGCAGTTTAGCCTATGGCTACACCTTC. Translated, it gives CASSLAYGYTF.

This clone showed up just once. This chain links TRBV6-5 with TRBJ1-2; D might be TRBD1 (6 bases). V was cut by 6 bases and J by 11 bases, with 16 bases left in between. The CDR3 consists of 12 residues. Per the germline V gene, CDR1 is MNHEY and CDR2 is SVGAGI. The CDR3 protein is CASRGRQEGYTF. The CDR3 DNA follows: TGTGCCAGCAGGGGCCGACAGGAGGGATACACCTTC.

The chain joins TRBV28 to TRBJ1-5; D is undetermined. The germline gives CDR1 MDHEN, CDR2 SYDVKM. This CDR3 has 13 residues. The ends were cut back, 7 bases at V and 0 bases at J, with 7 bases in the middle. This CDR3 reads CASTVNSNQPQHF. DNA of the CDR3: TGTGCCAGCACAGTTAATAGCAATCAGCCCCAGCATTTT. The full variable domain, rest sourced from reference TRBV28 and TRBJ1-5, is DVKVTQSSRYLVKRTGEKVFLECVQDMDHENMFWYRQDPGLGLRLIYFSYDVKMKEKGDIPEGYSVSREKKERFSLILESASTNQTSMYLCASTVNSNQPQHFGDGTRLSIL.

The chain links TRBV10-3 to TRBJ2-2, with D hard to call. Deletions cut 0 bases from V and 4 bases from J, with 15 bases between. Germline V gene lookup returns CDR1 ENHRY and CDR2 SYGVKD. CDR3 length: 17 residues. CDR3 protein: CAISESWVARRTGELFF. CDR3 bases: TGTGCCATCAGTGAGTCGTGGGTTGCCAGGCGCACCGGGGAGCTGTTTTTT.

The V gene is TRBV25-1, the J gene TRBJ1-1; D is ambiguous. V was pared by 3 bases and J by 7 bases, with 12 bases between. Germline V gives CDR1 MGHDK, CDR2 SYGVNS. This CDR3 comprises 13 residues. This chain's CDR3 is CASSDQDPIEAFF. Written as DNA, the CDR3 is TGTGCCAGCAGTGATCAAGATCCCATTGAAGCTTTCTTT.

This clone came up a few times. J is TRBJ2-3 and V is TRBV7-3, with D unresolved. Germline loops: CDR1 SGHTA, CDR2 FQGTGA. V was cut by 5 bases and J by 1 base, with 16 bases left in between. This CDR3 comprises 16 residues. The CDR3 is CASSPVGWHGTDTQYF. The CDR3 DNA reads as TGTGCCAGCAGCCCAGTTGGATGGCATGGCACAGATACGCAGTATTTT.